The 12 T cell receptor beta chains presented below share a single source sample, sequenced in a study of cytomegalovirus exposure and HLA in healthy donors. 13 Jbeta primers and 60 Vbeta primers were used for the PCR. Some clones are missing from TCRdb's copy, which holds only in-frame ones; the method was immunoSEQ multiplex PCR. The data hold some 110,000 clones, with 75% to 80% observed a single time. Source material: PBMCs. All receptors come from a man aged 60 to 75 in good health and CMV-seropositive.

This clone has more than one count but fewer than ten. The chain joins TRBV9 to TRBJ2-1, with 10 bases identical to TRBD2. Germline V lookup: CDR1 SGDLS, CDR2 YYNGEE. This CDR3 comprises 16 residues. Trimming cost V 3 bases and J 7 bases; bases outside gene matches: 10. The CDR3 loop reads CASSAPGLATLNEQFF. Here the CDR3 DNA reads TGTGCCAGCAGCGCCCCGGGACTAGCGACGTTGAATGAGCAGTTCTTC. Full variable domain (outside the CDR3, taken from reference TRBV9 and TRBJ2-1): DSGVTQTPKHLITATGQRVTLRCSPRSGDLSVYWYQQSLDQGLQFLIQYYNGEERAKGNILERFSAQQFPDLHSELNLSSLELGDSALYFCASSAPGLATLNEQFFGPGTRLTVL.

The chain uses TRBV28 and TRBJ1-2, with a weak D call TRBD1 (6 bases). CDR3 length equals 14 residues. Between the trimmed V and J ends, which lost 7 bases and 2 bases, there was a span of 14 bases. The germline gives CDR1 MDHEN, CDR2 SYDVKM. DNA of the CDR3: TGTGCCAGCAACAAGGGGGGGACGAACTATGGCTACACCTTC. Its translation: CASNKGGTNYGYTF.

CDR3 region: CAISDPGDTGELFF. CDR3 DNA: TGTGCCATCAGTGATCCGGGGGACACCGGGGAGCTGTTTTTT. This chain uses TRBV10-3 with TRBJ2-2; D is perhaps TRBD2 (6 bases). There are 14 residues in the CDR3. Trimming shortened V by 3 bases and J by 3 bases, and 8 bases separated the two germline ends. CDR1 and CDR2 (germline): ENHRY, SYGVKD.

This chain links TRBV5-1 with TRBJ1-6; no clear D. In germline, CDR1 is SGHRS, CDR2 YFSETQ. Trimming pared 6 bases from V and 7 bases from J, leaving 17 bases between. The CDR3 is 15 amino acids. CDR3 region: CASTLSLEANSPLHF. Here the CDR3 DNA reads TGCGCCAGCACTCTCTCCTTAGAAGCCAATTCACCCCTCCACTTT.

The CDR3 protein is CASNWTLQGGNEQYF. The CDR3 region has the DNA TGCGCCAGCAACTGGACTTTACAGGGGGGGAACGAGCAGTACTTC. The V call is TRBV5-1, the J call TRBJ2-7, with D possibly matching TRBD1 (8 bases). The CDR3 is 15 amino acids. The V gene lost 6 bases and the J gene lost 5 bases, with 21 bases spanning the gap. Per germline, CDR1 SGHRS and CDR2 YFSETQ.

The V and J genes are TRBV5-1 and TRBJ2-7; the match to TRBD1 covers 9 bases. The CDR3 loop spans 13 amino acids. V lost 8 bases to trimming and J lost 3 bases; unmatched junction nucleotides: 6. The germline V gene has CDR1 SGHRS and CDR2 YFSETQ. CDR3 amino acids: CASRTGAHYEQYF. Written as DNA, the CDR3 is TGCGCCAGTCGGACAGGGGCGCACTACGAGCAGTACTTC.

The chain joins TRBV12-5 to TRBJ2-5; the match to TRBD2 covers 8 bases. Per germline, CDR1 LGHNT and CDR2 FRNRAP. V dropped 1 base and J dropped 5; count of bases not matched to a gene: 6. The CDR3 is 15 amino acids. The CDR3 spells CASGLGGGLRETQYF. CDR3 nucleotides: TGTGCTAGTGGTTTGGGCGGGGGGCTTAGGGAGACCCAGTACTTC.

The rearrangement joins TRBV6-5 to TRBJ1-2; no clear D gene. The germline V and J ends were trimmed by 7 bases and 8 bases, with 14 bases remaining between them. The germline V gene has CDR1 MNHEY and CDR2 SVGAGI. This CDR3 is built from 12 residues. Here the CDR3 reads CASTALRGGYTF. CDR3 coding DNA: TGTGCCAGCACTGCTCTTAGAGGGGGCTACACCTTC.

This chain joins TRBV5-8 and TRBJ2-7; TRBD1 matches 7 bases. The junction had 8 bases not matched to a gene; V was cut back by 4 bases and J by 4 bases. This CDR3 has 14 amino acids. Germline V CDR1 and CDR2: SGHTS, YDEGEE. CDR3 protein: CASSTGTDTYEQYF. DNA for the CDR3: TGTGCCAGCAGCACCGGGACAGATACGTACGAGCAGTACTTC.

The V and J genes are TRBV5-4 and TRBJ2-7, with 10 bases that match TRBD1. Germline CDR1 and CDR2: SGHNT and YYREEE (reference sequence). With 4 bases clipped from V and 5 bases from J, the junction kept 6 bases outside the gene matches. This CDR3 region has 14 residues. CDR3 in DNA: TGTGCCAGCAGCCGGACAGGGGGTTTGGACGAGCAGTACTTC. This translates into CASSRTGGLDEQYF. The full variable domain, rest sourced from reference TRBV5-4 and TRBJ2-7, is ETGVTQSPTHLIKTRGQQVTLRCSSQSGHNTVSWYQQALGQGPQFIFQYYREEENGRGNFPPRFSGLQFPNYSSELNVNALELDDSALYLCASSRTGGLDEQYFGPGTRLTVT.

CDR3 sequence: CASSLSVLNYGYTF. CDR3 coding DNA: TGTGCCAGCAGTTTATCAGTCCTAAACTATGGCTACACCTTC. This rearrangement joins TRBV27 to TRBJ1-2, with unresolved D. V was pared by 0 bases and J by 2 bases, with 7 bases between. The CDR3 contains 14 residues. Germline V gives CDR1 MNHEY, CDR2 SMNVEV (reference sequence).

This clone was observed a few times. The CDR3 loop reads CASGLFLRGTGGQNSPLHF. The CDR3 DNA follows: TGTGCTAGTGGTTTGTTCCTTAGAGGGACAGGGGGCCAGAATTCACCCCTCCACTTT. V is TRBV12-5 and J is TRBJ1-6, with TRBD1 identical over 12 bases. The germline gives CDR1 LGHNT, CDR2 FRNRAP. There are 19 residues in the CDR3. With 2 bases clipped from V and 7 bases from J, the junction kept 12 bases outside the gene matches.